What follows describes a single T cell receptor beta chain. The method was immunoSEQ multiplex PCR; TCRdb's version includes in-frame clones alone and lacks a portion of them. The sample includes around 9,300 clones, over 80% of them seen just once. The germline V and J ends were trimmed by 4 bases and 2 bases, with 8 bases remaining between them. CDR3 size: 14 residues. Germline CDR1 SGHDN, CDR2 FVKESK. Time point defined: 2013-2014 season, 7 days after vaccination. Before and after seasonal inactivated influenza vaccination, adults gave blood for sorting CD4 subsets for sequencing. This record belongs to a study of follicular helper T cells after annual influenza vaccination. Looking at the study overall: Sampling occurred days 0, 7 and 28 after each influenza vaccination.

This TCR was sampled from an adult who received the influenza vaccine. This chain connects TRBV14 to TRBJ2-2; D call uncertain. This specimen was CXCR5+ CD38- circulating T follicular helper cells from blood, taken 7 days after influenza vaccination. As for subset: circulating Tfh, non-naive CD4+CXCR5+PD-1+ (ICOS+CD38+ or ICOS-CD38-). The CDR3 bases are TGTGCCAGCAGCCTACACGGAAACACCGGGGAGCTGTTTTTT. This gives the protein CASSLHGNTGELFF.